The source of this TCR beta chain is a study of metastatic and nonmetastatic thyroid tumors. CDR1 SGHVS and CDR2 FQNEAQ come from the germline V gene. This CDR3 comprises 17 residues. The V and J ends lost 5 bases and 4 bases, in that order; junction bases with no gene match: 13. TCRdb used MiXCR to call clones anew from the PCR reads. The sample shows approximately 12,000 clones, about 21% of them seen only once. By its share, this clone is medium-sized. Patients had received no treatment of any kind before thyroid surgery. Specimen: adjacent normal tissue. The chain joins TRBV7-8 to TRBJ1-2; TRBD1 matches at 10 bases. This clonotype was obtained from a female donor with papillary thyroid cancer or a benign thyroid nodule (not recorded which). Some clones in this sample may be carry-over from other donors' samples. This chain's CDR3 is CASSPRLADRGTYGYTF. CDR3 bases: TGTGCCAGCAGCCCCCGTCTGGCGGACAGGGGGACCTATGGCTACACCTTC.